The clone carrying this TCR beta chain was detected a few times. A much larger clone lies one base from this, so it may be a read error. These data come from a study of T cells in Graves' hyperthyroidism and ophthalmopathy. V shed 4 bases and J shed 12 bases, with 12 bases lying between them. This CDR3 has 11 residues. CDR1 and CDR2 from the germline V gene are MDHEN and SYDVKM. Disease duration was under 3 months in the ophthalmopathy patients, who also had a Clinical Activity Score of at least 3 and a NOSPECS grade of at least 4. Uncontrolled infection, other autoimmune disease, pregnancy and lactation each barred patients from inclusion. The diagnoses drew upon clinical symptoms, serum thyroxine and TRAb, thyroid ultrasound and orbital computed tomography. PBMCs were collected from an approximately 10 ml volume of fresh peripheral blood. The investigators amplified TCR beta CDR3 regions from RNA transcripts. Primed by the HTBI set, a first-round RT-PCR was run on the TCR CDR3. TCRdb reanalysed the multiplex PCR reads using MiXCR and keeps one entry per CDR3 protein. Among around 270,000 distinct CDR3 sequences listed, less than 20% were seen once.

Sequenced input: blood. The genes are TRBV28 and TRBJ2-5, with D maybe TRBD1 (5 bases). The receptor's source is a man between 45 and 60 years old with Graves' ophthalmopathy. CDR3 DNA sequence: TGTGCCAGCAGTTCGGCGAACAGGAAGTACTTC. Encoded protein: CASSSANRKYF.